The 4 T cell receptor beta chains given below trace back to one sample, sequenced in a study of cytomegalovirus exposure and HLA in healthy donors. 13 Jbeta primers and 60 Vbeta primers were used for the PCR. Assay: immunoSEQ multiplex PCR; the TCRdb copy retains only in-frame clones and omits some. Of 120,000 or so clones listed, 76% are singletons. Material: PBMCs. The receptors here all came from a man aged 25 to 40 in good health and CMV-seropositive.

This chain uses TRBV4-3 with TRBJ2-7, with 8 bases lining up with TRBD1. Germline CDR1 and CDR2: LGHNA and YSLEER. This CDR3 is built from 16 residues. V dropped 0 bases and J dropped 0; count of bases not matched to a gene: 4. The CDR3 DNA reads as TGCGCCAGCAGCCAAGAATGGACAGGGACCTCCTACGAGCAGTACTTC. This codes for CASSQEWTGTSYEQYF.

This chain links TRBV28 with TRBJ1-2; no clear D. Per germline, CDR1 MDHEN and CDR2 SYDVKM. Trimming removed 2 bases at V and 3 bases at J, with 7 bases between. The CDR3 extends over 13 amino acids. CDR3 sequence (DNA): TGTGCCAGCAGTTTAAGGCAGGACTATGGCTACACCTTC. Translation gives CASSLRQDYGYTF.

This clone was seen a handful of times. The rearrangement joins TRBV7-9 to TRBJ2-2; TRBD2 might be the D (5 bases). Germline CDR1 and CDR2: SEHNR and FQNEAQ (reference sequence). The CDR3 has 15 residues. Trimming left V 5 bases short and J 4 bases short, with 14 bases between. The CDR3 loop is CASSVLPGGTGELFF. In DNA form, the CDR3 reads TGTGCCAGCAGCGTTCTCCCCGGAGGCACCGGGGAGCTGTTTTTT.

The chain couples TRBV2 to TRBJ2-5, with 8 bases matching TRBD2. Germline V gene sequence: CDR1 SNHLY, CDR2 FYNNEI. J gave up 4 bases and V 7 bases, and 8 bases lay outside the gene matches. This CDR3 is 14 amino acids long. CDR3 loop: CASMRSGGPETQYF. In DNA, the CDR3 is TGTGCCAGCATGAGGAGCGGGGGCCCAGAGACCCAGTACTTC. The full variable domain, its missing parts supplied by reference TRBV2 and TRBJ2-5, is EPEVTQTPSHQVTQMGQEVILRCVPISNHLYFYWYRQILGQKVEFLVSFYNNEISEKSEIFDDQFSVERPDGSNFTLKIRSTKLEDSAMYFCASMRSGGPETQYFGPGTRLLVL.